The 9 T cell receptor beta chains in this list originate from one sample, sequenced in a study of technical replicates of blood from several donors. Using immunoSEQ multiplex PCR, the repertoire was profiled, and TCRdb retains in-frame clones only, with some absent. In the table there are 70,000 to 85,000 clones, approximately 97% of which are singletons. The sample comprised T cells isolated from PBMCs. Every receptor here comes from a human donor in good health.

This clone was picked up one time. This chain connects TRBV11-1 to TRBJ1-2; D ambiguous. CDR1 and CDR2 (germline): SGHAT, FQDESV (reference sequence). The CDR3 runs to 11 residues. The germline V and J ends were trimmed by 4 bases and 14 bases, with 14 bases remaining between them. CDR3 nucleotide sequence: TGTGCCAGCAGCTCGGGAGGCTCTACAACCTTC. Its translation: CASSSGGSTTF.

The genes are TRBV4-1 and TRBJ2-7; the D is unclear. Germline values: CDR1 MGHRA, CDR2 YSYEKL. Trimming cost V 2 bases and J 1 base, with 6 bases left between them. This CDR3 comprises 13 residues. The CDR3 reads CASSQLGSYEQYF. The CDR3 nucleotides are TGCGCCAGCAGCCAACTAGGATCCTACGAGCAGTACTTC.

The table lists this clone with a count of one. The V call is TRBV11-2, the J call TRBJ2-2; D is possibly TRBD2 (6 bases). The CDR3 loop spans 16 amino acids. V was clipped by 3 bases and J by 4 bases, with 15 bases between them. Germline V gene data show CDR1 as SGHAT and CDR2 as FQNNGV. CDR3 residues: CASSFGTSLITGELFF. CDR3 bases: TGTGCCAGCAGCTTCGGGACTTCTCTAATCACCGGGGAGCTGTTTTTT.

The rearrangement joins TRBV5-1 to TRBJ1-1; TRBD1 agrees at 9 bases. CDR3 size: 16 residues. V lost 3 bases, J lost 5 bases, and 11 bases stayed unmatched. CDR1 and CDR2 (germline): SGHRS, YFSETQ. Here the CDR3 DNA reads TGCGCCAGCAGCTACGGGACAGGGACGGCACCGACTGAAGCTTTCTTT. Protein: CASSYGTGTAPTEAFF.

The V call is TRBV27, the J call TRBJ2-2, with D possibly matching TRBD1 (6 bases). Germline assignment: CDR1 MNHEY and CDR2 SMNVEV (reference sequence). The CDR3 has 16 amino acids. V was trimmed by 3 bases and J by 1 base, leaving 12 bases between them. As DNA, the CDR3 is TGTGCCAGCAGTTTGTGGGCGGACAGGAACACCGGGGAGCTGTTTTTT. This sequence encodes CASSLWADRNTGELFF.

The gene calls are TRBV28 and TRBJ1-1; D is unclear. The CDR3 has 13 residues. Trimming took 3 bases from V and 1 from J, leaving 6 bases between them. Germline loops: CDR1 MDHEN, CDR2 SYDVKM. The CDR3 DNA reads as TGTGCCAGCAGTTTTGTCCAGAACACTGAAGCTTTCTTT. Translation gives CASSFVQNTEAFF.

The sample holds a few counts of this clone. V and J are TRBV28 and TRBJ1-5; no firm D call. CDR3 size: 12 residues. Germline CDR1 and CDR2: MDHEN and SYDVKM. Trimming removed 8 bases from V and 0 bases from J, with 5 bases in between. The CDR3 protein is CASEDSNQPQHF. CDR3 DNA sequence: TGTGCCAGCGAGGATAGCAATCAGCCCCAGCATTTT.

The rearrangement links TRBV11-3 to TRBJ1-5; D ambiguous. The V end was cut by 5 bases, the J end by 7 bases, with 12 bases between. From germline, CDR1 is SGHNT and CDR2 YENEEA. CDR3 length: 13 amino acids. CDR3 nucleotides: TGTGCCAGCAGCCGGGATAGCAGGCAGCCCCAGCATTTT. It translates to CASSRDSRQPQHF. Supplemented by reference TRBV11-3 and TRBJ1-5, the full variable domain reads EAGVVQSPRYKIIEKKQPVAFWCNPISGHNTLYWYLQNLGQGPELLIRYENEEAVDDSQLPKDRFSAERLKGVDSTLKIQPAELGDSAVYLCASSRDSRQPQHFGDGTRLSIL.

Here the CDR3 reads CASSDTGGAYNEQFF. The CDR3 DNA is TGTGCCAGCAGCGATACAGGGGGCGCCTACAATGAGCAGTTCTTC. The gene calls are TRBV9 and TRBJ2-1, with 9 bases identical to TRBD1. The J segment lost 2 bases and the V segment lost 3 bases, leaving 3 bases of the junction unmatched. The CDR3 is made up of 15 amino acids. The germline V gene has CDR1 SGDLS and CDR2 YYNGEE.